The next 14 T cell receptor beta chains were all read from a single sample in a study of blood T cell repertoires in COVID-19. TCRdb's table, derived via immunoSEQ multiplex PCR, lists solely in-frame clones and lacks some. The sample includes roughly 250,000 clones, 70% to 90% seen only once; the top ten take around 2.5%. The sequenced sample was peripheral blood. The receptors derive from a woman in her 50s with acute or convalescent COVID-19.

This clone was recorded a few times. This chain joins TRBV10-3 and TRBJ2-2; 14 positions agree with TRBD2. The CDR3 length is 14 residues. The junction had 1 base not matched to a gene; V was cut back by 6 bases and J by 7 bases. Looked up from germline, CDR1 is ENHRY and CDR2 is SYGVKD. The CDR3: CAIRTSGRGGELFF. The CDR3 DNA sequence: TGTGCCATCAGGACTAGCGGGAGGGGCGGGGAGCTGTTTTTT.

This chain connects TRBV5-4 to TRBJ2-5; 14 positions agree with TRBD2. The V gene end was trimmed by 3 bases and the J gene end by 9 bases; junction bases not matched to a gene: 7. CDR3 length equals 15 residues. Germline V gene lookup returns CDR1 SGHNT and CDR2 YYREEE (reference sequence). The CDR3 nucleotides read TGTGCCAGCAGCTCGCCGGGACTAGCGGGGGACCCCCAGTACTTC. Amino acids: CASSSPGLAGDPQYF.

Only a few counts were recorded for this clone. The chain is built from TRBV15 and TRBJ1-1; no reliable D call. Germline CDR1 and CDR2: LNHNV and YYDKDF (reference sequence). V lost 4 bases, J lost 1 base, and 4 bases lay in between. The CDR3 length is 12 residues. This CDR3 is CATSTGNTEAFF. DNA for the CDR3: TGTGCCACCAGCACAGGGAACACTGAAGCTTTCTTT.

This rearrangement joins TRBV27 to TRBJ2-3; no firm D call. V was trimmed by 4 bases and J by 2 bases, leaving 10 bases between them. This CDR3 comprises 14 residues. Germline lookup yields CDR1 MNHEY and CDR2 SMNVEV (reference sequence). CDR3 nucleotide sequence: TGTGCCAGCAGTTATTATCAGAACACAGATACGCAGTATTTT. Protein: CASSYYQNTDTQYF.

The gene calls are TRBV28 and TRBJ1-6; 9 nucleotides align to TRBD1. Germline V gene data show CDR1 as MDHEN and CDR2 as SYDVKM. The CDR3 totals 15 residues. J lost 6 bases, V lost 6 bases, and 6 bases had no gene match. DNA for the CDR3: TGTGCCAGCAGGCCCACAGGGGGCCGTAATTCACCCCTCCACTTT. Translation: CASRPTGGRNSPLHF.

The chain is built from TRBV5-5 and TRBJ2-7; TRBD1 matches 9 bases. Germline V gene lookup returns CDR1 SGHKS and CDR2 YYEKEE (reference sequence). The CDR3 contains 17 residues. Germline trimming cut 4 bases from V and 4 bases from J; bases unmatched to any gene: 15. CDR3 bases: TGTGCCAGCAGCCCCGGGGGCCGACAGGGGGGTATTTACGAGCAGTACTTC. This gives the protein CASSPGGRQGGIYEQYF.

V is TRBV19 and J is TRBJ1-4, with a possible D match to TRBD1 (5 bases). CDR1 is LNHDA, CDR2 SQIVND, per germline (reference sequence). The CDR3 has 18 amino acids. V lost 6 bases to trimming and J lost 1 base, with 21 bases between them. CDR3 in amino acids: CASRPPREGVGTNEKLFF. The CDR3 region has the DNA TGTGCCAGTAGACCCCCCAGGGAAGGTGTGGGAACTAATGAAAAACTGTTTTTT.

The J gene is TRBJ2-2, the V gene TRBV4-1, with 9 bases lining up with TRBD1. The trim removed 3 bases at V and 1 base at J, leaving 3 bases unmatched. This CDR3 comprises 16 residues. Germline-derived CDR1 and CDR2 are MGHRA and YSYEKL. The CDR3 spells CASSQRGQGNTGELFF. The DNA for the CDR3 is TGCGCCAGCAGCCAGCGGGGACAGGGGAACACCGGGGAGCTGTTTTTT.

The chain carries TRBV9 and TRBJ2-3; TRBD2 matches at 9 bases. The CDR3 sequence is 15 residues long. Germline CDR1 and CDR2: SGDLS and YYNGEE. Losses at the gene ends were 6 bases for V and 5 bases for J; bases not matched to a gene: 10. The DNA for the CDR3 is TGTGCCAGCAAACGAGGGGGCGGGAGGGAAGATACGCAGTATTTT. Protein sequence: CASKRGGGREDTQYF.

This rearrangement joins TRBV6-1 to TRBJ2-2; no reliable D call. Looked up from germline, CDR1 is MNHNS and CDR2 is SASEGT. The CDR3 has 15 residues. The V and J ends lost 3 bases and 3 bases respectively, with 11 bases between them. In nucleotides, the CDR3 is TGTGCCAGCAGTGACCGGGTTTCCGACACCGGGGAGCTGTTTTTT. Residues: CASSDRVSDTGELFF.

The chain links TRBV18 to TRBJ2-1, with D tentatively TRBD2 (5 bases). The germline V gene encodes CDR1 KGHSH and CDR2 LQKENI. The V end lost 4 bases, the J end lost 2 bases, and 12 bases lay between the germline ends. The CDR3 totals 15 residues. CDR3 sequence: CASSQVAPPYNEQFF. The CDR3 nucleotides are TGTGCCAGCTCACAGGTAGCGCCCCCCTACAATGAGCAGTTCTTC.

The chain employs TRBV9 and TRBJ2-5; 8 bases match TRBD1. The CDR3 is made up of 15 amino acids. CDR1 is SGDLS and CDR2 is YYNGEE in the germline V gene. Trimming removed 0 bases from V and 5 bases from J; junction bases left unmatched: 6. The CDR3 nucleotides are TGTGCCAGCAGCGTAGTAGTGACAGGGGTTGAGACCCAGTACTTC. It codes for CASSVVVTGVETQYF. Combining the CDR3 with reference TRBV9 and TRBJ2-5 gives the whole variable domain DSGVTQTPKHLITATGQRVTLRCSPRSGDLSVYWYQQSLDQGLQFLIQYYNGEERAKGNILERFSAQQFPDLHSELNLSSLELGDSALYFCASSVVVTGVETQYFGPGTRLLVL.

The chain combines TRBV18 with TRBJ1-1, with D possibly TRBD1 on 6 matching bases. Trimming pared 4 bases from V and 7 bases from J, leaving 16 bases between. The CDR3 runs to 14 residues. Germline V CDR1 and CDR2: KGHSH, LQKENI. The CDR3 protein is CASSLAGGTGEAFF. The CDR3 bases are TGTGCCAGCTCACTCGCTGGGGGCACAGGTGAAGCTTTCTTT.

CDR3 in amino acids: CASSLGQGTGYTF. The DNA for the CDR3 is TGTGCCAGCAGCTTAGGGCAGGGTACTGGCTACACCTTC. The chain uses TRBV7-8 and TRBJ1-2; a weak D match, TRBD1 (5 bases). CDR3 size: 13 residues. Germline assignment: CDR1 SGHVS and CDR2 FQNEAQ. V dropped 1 base and J dropped 7 bases, with 10 bases sitting between them.